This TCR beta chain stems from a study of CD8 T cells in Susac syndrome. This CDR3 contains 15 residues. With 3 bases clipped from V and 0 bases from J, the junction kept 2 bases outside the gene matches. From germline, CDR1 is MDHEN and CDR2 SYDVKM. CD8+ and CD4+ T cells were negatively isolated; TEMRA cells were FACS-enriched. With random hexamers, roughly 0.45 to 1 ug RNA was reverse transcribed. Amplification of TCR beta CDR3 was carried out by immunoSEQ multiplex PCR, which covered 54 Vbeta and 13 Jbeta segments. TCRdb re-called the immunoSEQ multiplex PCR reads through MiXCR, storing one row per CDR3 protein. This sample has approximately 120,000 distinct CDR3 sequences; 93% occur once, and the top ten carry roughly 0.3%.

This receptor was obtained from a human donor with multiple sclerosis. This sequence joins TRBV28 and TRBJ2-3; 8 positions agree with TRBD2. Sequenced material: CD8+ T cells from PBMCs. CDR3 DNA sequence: TGTGCCAGCAGTTTTCAGCGGGGGAGCACAGATACGCAGTATTTT. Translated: CASSFQRGSTDTQYF.